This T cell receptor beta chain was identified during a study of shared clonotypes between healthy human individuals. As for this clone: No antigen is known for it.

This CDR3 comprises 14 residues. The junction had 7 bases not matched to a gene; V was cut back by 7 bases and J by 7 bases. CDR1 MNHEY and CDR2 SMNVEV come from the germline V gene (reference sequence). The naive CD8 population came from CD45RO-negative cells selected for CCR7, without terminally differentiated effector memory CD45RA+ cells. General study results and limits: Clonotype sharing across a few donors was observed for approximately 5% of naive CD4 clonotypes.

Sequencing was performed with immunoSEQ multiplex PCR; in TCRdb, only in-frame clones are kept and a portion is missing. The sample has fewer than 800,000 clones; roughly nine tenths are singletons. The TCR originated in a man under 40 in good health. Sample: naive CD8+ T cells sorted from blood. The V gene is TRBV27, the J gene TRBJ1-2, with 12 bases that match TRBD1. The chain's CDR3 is CASTGQGANGGYTF. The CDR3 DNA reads TGTGCCAGCACGGGACAGGGGGCTAATGGTGGCTACACCTTC.